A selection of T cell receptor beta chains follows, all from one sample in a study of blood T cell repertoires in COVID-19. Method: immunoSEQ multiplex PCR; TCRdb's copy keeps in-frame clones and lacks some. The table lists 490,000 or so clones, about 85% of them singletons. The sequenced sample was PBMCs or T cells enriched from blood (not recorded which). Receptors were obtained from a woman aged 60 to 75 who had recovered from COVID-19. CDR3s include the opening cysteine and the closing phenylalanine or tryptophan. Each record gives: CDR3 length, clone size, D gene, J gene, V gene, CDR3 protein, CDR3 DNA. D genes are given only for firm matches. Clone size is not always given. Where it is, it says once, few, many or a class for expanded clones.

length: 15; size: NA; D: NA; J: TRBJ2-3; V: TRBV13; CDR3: CASGDSGTSTDTQYF; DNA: TGTGCCAGCGGAGATAGCGGCACTAGCACAGATACGCAGTATTTT
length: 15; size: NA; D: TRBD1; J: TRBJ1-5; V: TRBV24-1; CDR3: CATSDSGGGFQPQHF; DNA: TGTGCCACCAGTGATTCAGGGGGCGGCTTTCAGCCCCAGCATTTT
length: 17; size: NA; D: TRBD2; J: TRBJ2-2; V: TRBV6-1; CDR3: CASSDAGGGANTGELFF; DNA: TGTGCCAGCAGTGACGCGGGCGGGGGAGCGAACACCGGGGAGCTGTTTTTT
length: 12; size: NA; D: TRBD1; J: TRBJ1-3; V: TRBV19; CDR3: CATRQGTHTIYF; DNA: TGTGCCACCCGACAGGGGACGCACACCATATATTTT
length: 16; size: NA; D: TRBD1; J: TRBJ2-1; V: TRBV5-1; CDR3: CASSLARDRGPNEQFF; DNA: TGCGCCAGCAGCTTGGCTCGGGACAGGGGACCGAATGAGCAGTTCTTC
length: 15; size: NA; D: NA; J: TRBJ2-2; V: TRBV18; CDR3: CASSPPTVNTGELFF; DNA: TGTGCCAGCTCACCGCCGACAGTGAACACCGGGGAGCTGTTTTTT
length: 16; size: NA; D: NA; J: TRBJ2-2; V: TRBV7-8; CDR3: CASSFSFGANTGELFF; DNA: TGTGCCAGCAGCTTTTCTTTCGGGGCGAACACCGGGGAGCTGTTTTTT
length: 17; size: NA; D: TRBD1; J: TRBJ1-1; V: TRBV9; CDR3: CASSVAGTGGVGTEAFF; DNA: TGTGCCAGCAGCGTAGCAGGGACAGGGGGCGTAGGGACTGAAGCTTTCTTT
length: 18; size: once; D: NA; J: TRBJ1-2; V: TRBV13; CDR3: CASSPFWRWKPRDYGYTF; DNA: TGTGCCAGCAGCCCCTTTTGGCGGTGGAAACCCCGGGACTATGGCTACACCTTC
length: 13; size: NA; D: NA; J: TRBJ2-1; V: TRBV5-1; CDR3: CASSSGVINEQFF; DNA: TGCGCCAGCAGTTCAGGGGTTATCAATGAGCAGTTCTTC
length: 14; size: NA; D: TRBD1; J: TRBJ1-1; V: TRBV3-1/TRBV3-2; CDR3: CASSQLGTGTEAFF; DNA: TGTGCCAGCAGCCAATTAGGGACAGGCACTGAAGCTTTCTTT
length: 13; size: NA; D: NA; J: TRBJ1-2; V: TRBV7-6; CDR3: CASSSTLEGAYTF; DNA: TGTGCCAGCAGCTCAACGCTTGAGGGCGCCTACACCTTC
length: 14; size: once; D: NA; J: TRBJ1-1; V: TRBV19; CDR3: CASAIQGENTEAFF; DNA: TGTGCCAGTGCAATACAGGGTGAGAACACTGAAGCTTTCTTT
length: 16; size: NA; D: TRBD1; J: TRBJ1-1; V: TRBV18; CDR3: CASSPATGAGSTEAFF; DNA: TGTGCCAGCTCACCAGCGACAGGGGCGGGAAGCACTGAAGCTTTCTTT
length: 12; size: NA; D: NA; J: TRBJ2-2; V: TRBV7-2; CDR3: CASSQGGGELFF; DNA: TGTGCCAGCAGCCAGGGAGGCGGGGAGCTGTTTTTT
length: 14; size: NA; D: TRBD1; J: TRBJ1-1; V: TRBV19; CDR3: CASRRQGTNTEAFF; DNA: TGTGCCAGTCGACGACAGGGGACGAACACTGAAGCTTTCTTT
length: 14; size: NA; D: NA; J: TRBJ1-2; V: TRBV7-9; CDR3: CASSSQAFNYGYTF; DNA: TGTGCCAGCAGCTCCCAGGCCTTTAACTATGGCTACACCTTC
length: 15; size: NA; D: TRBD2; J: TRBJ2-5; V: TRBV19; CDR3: CASSILAGAPGTQYF; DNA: TGTGCCAGTAGTATCCTAGCGGGGGCTCCAGGGACCCAGTACTTC
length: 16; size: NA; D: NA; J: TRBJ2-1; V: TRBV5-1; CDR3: CASSLEEQKSYNEQFF; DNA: TGCGCCAGCAGCTTGGAGGAACAGAAGAGTTACAATGAGCAGTTCTTC
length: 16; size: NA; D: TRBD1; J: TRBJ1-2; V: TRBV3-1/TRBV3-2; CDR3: CASSQTGGTRNYGYTF; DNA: TGTGCCAGCAGCCAGACAGGGGGTACCCGTAACTATGGCTACACCTTC
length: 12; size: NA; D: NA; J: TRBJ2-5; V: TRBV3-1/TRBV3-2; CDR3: CASSRYLETQYF; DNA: TGTGCCAGCAGCCGTTATCTAGAGACCCAGTACTTC
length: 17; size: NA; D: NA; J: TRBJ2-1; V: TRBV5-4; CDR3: CASSPRGLQGNYNEQFF; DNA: TGTGCCAGCAGCCCCAGGGGCCTACAGGGAAACTACAATGAGCAGTTCTTC
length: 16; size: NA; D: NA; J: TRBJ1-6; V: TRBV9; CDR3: CASSVGGANVNSPLHF; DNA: TGTGCCAGCAGCGTAGGTGGGGCTAACGTTAATTCACCCCTCCACTTT
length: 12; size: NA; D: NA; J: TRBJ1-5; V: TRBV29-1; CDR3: CSVLDRDQPQHF; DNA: TGCAGCGTTCTCGACAGAGATCAGCCCCAGCATTTT
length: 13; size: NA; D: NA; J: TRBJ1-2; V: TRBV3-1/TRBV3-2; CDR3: CASSHRENYGYTF; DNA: TGTGCCAGCAGTCACAGGGAGAACTATGGCTACACCTTC
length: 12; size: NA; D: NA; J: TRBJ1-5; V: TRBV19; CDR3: CASSAPGGPQHF; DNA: TGTGCCAGTAGTGCCCCGGGGGGCCCCCAGCATTTT
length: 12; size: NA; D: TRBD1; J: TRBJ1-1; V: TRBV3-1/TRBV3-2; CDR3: CASSPYRGKAFF; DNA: TGTGCCAGCAGCCCATACAGGGGGAAAGCTTTCTTT
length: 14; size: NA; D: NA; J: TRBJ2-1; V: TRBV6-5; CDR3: CASSYSQGRNEQFF; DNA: TGTGCCAGCAGTTACTCACAGGGTCGCAATGAGCAGTTCTTC
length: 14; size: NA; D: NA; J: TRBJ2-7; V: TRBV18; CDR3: CASSPSRTAYEQYF; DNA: TGTGCCAGCTCACCAAGCAGGACAGCCTACGAGCAGTACTTC
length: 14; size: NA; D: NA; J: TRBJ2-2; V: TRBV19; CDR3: CASWGDWNTGELFF; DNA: TGTGCCAGTTGGGGGGATTGGAACACCGGGGAGCTGTTTTTT
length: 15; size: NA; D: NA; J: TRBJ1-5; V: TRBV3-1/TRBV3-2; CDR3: CASSQEAGWDQPQHF; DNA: TGTGCCAGCAGCCAAGAAGCAGGGTGGGATCAGCCCCAGCATTTT
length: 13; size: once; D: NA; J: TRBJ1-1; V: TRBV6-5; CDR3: CASSYSGVTEAFF; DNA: TGTGCCAGCAGTTACTCCGGGGTCACTGAAGCTTTCTTT
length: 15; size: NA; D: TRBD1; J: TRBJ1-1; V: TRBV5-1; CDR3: CASSLAGTGNTEAFF; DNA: TGCGCCAGCAGCTTGGCTGGGACAGGGAACACTGAAGCTTTCTTT
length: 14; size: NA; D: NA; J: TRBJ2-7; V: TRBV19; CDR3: CASSIHSGPYEQYF; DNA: TGTGCCAGTAGTATTCACTCAGGCCCCTACGAGCAGTACTTC
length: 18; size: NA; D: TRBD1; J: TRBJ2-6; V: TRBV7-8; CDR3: CASGWAGTGHSGANVLTF; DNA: TGTGCCAGCGGTTGGGCCGGGACAGGGCATTCTGGGGCCAACGTCCTGACTTTC
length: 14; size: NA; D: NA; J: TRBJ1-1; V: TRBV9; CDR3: CASSAQGLGTEAFF; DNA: TGTGCCAGCAGCGCACAGGGATTGGGGACTGAAGCTTTCTTT
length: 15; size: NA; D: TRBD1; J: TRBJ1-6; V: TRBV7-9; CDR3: CASSPQGLGNSPLHF; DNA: TGTGCCAGCAGTCCACAGGGGTTGGGGAATTCACCCCTCCACTTT
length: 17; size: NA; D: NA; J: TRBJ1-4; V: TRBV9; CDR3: CASSVADTRGTNEKLFF; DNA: TGTGCCAGCAGCGTAGCTGACACCCGAGGGACTAATGAAAAACTGTTTTTT
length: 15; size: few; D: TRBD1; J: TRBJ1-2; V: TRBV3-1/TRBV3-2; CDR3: CASSARDRRTYGYTF; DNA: TGTGCCAGCAGCGCCCGGGACAGGCGCACCTATGGCTACACCTTC
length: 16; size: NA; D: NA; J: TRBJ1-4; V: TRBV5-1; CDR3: CASSLRATGANEKLFF; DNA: TGCGCCAGCAGCCTCCGGGCCACCGGGGCTAATGAAAAACTGTTTTTT
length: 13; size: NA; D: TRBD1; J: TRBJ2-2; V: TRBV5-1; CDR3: CASRGGDTGELFF; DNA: TGCGCCAGCAGAGGGGGCGACACCGGGGAGCTGTTTTTT
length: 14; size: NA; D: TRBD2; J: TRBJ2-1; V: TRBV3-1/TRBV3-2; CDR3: CASSLAGGYNEQFF; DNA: TGTGCCAGCAGCCTAGCGGGGGGATACAATGAGCAGTTCTTC